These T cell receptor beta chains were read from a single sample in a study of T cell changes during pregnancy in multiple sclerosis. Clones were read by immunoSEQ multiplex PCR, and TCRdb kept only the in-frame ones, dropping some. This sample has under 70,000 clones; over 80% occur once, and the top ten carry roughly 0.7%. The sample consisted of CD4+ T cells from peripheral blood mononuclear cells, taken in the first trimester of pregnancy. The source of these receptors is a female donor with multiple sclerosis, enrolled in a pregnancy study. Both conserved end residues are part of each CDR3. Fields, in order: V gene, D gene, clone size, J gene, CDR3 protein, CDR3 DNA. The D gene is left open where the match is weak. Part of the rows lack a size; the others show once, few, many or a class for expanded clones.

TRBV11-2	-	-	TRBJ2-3	CASSSTWTQYF	TGTGCCAGCAGCAGTACTTGGACGCAGTATTTT
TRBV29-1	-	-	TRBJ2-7	CSVRDQTGTLPVGEQYF	TGCAGCGTAAGGGACCAAACCGGGACACTACCGGTCGGCGAGCAGTACTTC
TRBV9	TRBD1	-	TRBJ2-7	CASSSGTGDEQYF	TGTGCCAGCAGCTCCGGGACAGGGGACGAGCAGTACTTC
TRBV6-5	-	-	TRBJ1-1	CASWSNENTEAFF	TGTGCCAGCTGGAGTAACGAGAACACTGAAGCTTTCTTT
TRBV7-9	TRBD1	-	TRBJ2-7	CASSYGTGTYEQYF	TGTGCCAGCAGCTATGGGACAGGGACCTACGAGCAGTACTTC
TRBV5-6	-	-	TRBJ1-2	CASSLGSLVWYGYTF	TGTGCCAGCAGCTTGGGTAGTCTAGTCTGGTATGGCTACACCTTC
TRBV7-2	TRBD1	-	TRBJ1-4	CASSLGGQGGEKLFF	TGTGCCAGCAGCTTAGGGGGACAGGGTGGAGAAAAACTGTTTTTT
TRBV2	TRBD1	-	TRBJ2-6	CASKTGAVGANVLTF	TGTGCCAGCAAGACAGGGGCAGTTGGGGCCAACGTCCTGACTTTC
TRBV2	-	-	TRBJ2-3	CASIRLGTDTQYF	TGTGCCAGCATACGACTTGGCACAGATACGCAGTATTTT
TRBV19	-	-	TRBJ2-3	CASSNRGASTDTQYF	TGTGCCAGTAGTAACCGGGGTGCTAGCACAGATACGCAGTATTTT
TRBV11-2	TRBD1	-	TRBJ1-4	CASSFQGAGNEKLFF	TGTGCCAGCAGCTTCCAGGGGGCGGGTAATGAAAAACTGTTTTTT
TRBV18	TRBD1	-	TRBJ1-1	CASSSQGDPRGAFF	TGTGCCAGCTCCTCACAGGGGGATCCTAGGGGAGCTTTCTTT
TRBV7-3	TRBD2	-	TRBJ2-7	CASSPSGGVSYEQYF	TGTGCCAGCAGTCCCAGCGGGGGCGTCTCCTACGAGCAGTACTTC
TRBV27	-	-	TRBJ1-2	CASTPMGDSAKDGYTF	TGTGCCAGCACCCCAATGGGGGACTCGGCCAAGGATGGCTACACCTTC
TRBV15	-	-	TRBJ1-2	CATSRDIDRQYGYTF	TGTGCCACCAGCAGAGATATCGACAGACAGTATGGCTACACCTTC
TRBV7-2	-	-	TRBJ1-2	CASLPGAGYNYGYTF	TGTGCCAGCTTACCAGGGGCAGGGTATAACTATGGCTACACCTTC
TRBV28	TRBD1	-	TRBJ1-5	CASRYQGGGNQPQHF	TGTGCCAGCAGGTATCAGGGGGGCGGCAATCAGCCCCAGCATTTT
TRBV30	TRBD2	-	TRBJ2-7	CAWSPPRTSGSSYEQYF	TGTGCCTGGAGTCCCCCTCGGACTAGCGGCAGCTCCTACGAGCAGTACTTC
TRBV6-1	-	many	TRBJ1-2	CASTRLRVDHYGYTF	TGTGCCAGCACCCGACTACGGGTCGATCACTATGGCTACACCTTC
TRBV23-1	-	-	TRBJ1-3	CASSQSWAHHPRNTIYF	TGCGCCAGCAGTCAATCCTGGGCTCATCATCCCCGAAACACCATATATTTT
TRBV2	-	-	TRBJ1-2	CASSETQTAGYGYTF	TGCGCCAGCAGTGAAACCCAGACAGCAGGCTATGGCTACACCTTC
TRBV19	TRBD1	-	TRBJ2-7	CASRISWGQNSYEQYF	TGTGCCAGTAGAATATCTTGGGGACAGAACTCCTACGAGCAGTACTTC
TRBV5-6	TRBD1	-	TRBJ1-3	CASSFGTGYRNTIYF	TGTGCCAGCAGCTTCGGGACAGGGTATCGAAACACCATATATTTT
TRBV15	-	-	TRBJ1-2	CATSRPDSDYGYTF	TGTGCCACCAGCAGGCCGGACAGTGACTATGGCTACACCTTC
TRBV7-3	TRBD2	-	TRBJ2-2	CASSPTGSTSGGLNTGELFF	TGTGCCAGCAGCCCCACAGGGTCGACTAGCGGGGGGCTCAACACCGGGGAGCTGTTTTTT
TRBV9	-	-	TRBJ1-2	CASSVQDGTPRGYTF	TGTGCCAGCAGCGTTCAAGACGGGACACCGAGGGGCTACACCTTC
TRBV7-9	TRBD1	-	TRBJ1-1	CASSSGQGINTEAFF	TGTGCCAGCAGCTCGGGACAGGGGATCAACACTGAAGCTTTCTTT
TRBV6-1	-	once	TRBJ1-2	CASSLTTGEAGGYTF	TGTGCCAGCAGTCTTACGACTGGGGAGGCGGGCGGCTACACCTTC
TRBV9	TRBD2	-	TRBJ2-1	CASSRGLAGGTTLGEQFF	TGTGCCAGCAGCCGTGGACTAGCGGGGGGGACTACCTTAGGTGAGCAGTTCTTC
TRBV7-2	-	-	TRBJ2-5	CASSLKGQIQETQYF	TGTGCCAGCAGCTTAAAAGGACAGATTCAAGAGACCCAGTACTTC
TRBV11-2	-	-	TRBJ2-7	CASSLVPDRFISYEQYF	TGTGCCAGCAGCTTAGTCCCCGACAGGTTCATCTCCTACGAGCAGTACTTC
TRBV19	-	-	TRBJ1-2	CASSHPPEHYGYTF	TGTGCCAGTAGTCATCCCCCAGAACACTATGGCTACACCTTC
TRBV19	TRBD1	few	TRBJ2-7	CASSIATGVAYEQYF	TGTGCCAGTAGTATTGCGACAGGGGTTGCCTACGAGCAGTACTTC
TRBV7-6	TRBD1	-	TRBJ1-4	CASSNRQGTGEKLFF	TGTGCCAGCAGCAACCGACAGGGAACAGGTGAAAAACTGTTTTTT
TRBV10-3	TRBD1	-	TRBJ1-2	CAISVTGQGNGYTF	TGTGCCATCAGTGTAACGGGACAGGGAAATGGCTACACCTTC
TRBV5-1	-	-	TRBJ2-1	CASSLRDTSYNEQFF	TGCGCCAGCAGCTTGCGGGACACCTCCTACAATGAGCAGTTCTTC
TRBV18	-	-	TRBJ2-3	CASSPSVEARDTQYF	TGTGCCAGCTCACCTTCCGTGGAGGCCCGGGATACGCAGTATTTT
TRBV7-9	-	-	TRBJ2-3	CASSLLPGRTDTQYF	TGTGCCAGCAGCTTATTGCCCGGTCGCACAGATACGCAGTATTTT
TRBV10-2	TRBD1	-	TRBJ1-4	CASSVRAGTGQGTNEKLFF	TGCGCCAGCAGTGTTAGAGCCGGGACAGGGCAGGGAACTAATGAAAAACTGTTTTTT
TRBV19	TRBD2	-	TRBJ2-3	CASSIGTSGGPQYF	TGTGCCAGTAGTATTGGGACTAGCGGGGGGCCCCAGTATTTT
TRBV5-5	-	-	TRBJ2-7	CASSSTTGYEQYF	TGTGCCAGCAGCTCCACGACAGGCTACGAGCAGTACTTC
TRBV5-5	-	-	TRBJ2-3	CASSPNADTDTQYF	TGTGCCAGCAGCCCAAACGCGGACACAGATACGCAGTATTTT
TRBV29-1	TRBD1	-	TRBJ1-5	CSVEGQGNQPQHF	TGCAGCGTAGAAGGACAGGGCAATCAGCCCCAGCATTTT
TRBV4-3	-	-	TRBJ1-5	CASSQVGGNQPQHF	TGCGCCAGCAGCCAAGTTGGGGGGAATCAGCCCCAGCATTTT
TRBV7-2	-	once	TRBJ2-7	CASSLAGPMGEQYF	TGTGCCAGCAGCCTTGCAGGGCCTATGGGCGAGCAGTACTTC
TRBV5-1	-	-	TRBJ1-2	CASSPGGGDYGYTF	TGCGCCAGCAGCCCCGGAGGGGGGGACTATGGCTACACCTTC
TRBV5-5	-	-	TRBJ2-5	CASSWDFGGEETQYF	TGTGCCAGCAGCTGGGATTTTGGGGGCGAAGAGACCCAGTACTTC
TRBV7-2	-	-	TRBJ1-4	CASSLGRAAGELFF	TGTGCCAGCAGCTTAGGAAGGGCTGCCGGGGAACTGTTTTTT
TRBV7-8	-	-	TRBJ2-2	CASSLAGGNTGELFF	TGTGCCAGCAGCTTAGCGGGGGGAAACACCGGGGAGCTGTTTTTT
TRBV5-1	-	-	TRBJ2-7	CASSFAGVSYEQYF	TGCGCCAGCAGCTTCGCAGGGGTCTCCTATGAGCAGTACTTC
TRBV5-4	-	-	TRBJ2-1	CASSLMGLYSNEQFF	TGTGCCAGCAGCTTGATGGGACTGTACTCCAATGAGCAGTTCTTC
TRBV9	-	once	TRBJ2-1	CASSVAGRGVNNEQFF	TGTGCCAGCAGCGTAGCTGGCCGCGGGGTCAACAATGAGCAGTTCTTC